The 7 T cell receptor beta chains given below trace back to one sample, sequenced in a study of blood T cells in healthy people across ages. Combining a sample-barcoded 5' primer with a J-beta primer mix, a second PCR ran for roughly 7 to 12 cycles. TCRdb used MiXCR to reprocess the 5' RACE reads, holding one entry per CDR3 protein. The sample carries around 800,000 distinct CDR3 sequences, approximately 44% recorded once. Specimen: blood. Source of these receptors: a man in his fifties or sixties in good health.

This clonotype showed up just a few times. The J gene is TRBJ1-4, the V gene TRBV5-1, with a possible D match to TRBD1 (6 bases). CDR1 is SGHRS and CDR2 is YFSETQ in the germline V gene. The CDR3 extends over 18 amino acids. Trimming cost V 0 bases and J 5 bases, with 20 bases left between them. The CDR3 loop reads CASSLGTVRLFGNEKLFF. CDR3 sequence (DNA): TGCGCCAGCAGCTTGGGGACAGTACGTTTATTCGGAAATGAAAAACTGTTTTTT. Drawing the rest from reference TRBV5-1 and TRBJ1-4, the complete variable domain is KAGVTQTPRYLIKTRGQQVTLSCSPISGHRSVSWYQQTPGQGLQFLFEYFSETQRNKGNFPGRFSGRQFSNSRSEMNVSTLELGDSALYLCASSLGTVRLFGNEKLFFGSGTQLSVL.

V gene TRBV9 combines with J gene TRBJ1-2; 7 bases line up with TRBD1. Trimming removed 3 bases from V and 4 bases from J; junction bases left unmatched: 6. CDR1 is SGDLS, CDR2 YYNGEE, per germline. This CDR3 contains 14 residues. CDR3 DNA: TGTGCCAGCAGCGGAGGGGGCGACAGCTATGGCTACACCTTC. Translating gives CASSGGGDSYGYTF.

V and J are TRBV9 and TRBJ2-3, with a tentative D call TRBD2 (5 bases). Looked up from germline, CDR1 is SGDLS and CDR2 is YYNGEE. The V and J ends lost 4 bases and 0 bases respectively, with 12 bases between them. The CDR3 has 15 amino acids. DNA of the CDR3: TGTGCCAGCAGCACAGAGGGATCTAGCACAGATACGCAGTATTTT. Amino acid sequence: CASSTEGSSTDTQYF.

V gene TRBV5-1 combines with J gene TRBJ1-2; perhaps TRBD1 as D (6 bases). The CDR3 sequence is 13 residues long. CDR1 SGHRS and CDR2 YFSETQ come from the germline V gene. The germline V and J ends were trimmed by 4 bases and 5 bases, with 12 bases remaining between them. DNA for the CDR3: TGCGCCAGCAGCGGCGGGACACTATATGGCTACACCTTC. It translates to CASSGGTLYGYTF.

CDR3 protein: CASSEAATGGSVYGYTF. In DNA form, the CDR3 reads TGTGCCAGCAGTGAAGCTGCGACAGGGGGCTCAGTCTATGGCTACACCTTC. V is TRBV6-1 and J is TRBJ1-2; TRBD1 matches at 10 bases. Germline V CDR1 and CDR2: MNHNS, SASEGT. V was pared by 0 bases and J by 4 bases, with 8 bases of the junction left unmatched. The CDR3 loop spans 17 amino acids.

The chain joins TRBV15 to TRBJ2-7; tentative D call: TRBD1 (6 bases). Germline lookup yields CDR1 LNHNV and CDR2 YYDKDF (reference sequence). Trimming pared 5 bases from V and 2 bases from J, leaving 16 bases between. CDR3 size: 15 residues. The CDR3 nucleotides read TGTGCCACCAGCCGGACCCGGGACAAGGCCTACGAGCAGTACTTC. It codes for CATSRTRDKAYEQYF.

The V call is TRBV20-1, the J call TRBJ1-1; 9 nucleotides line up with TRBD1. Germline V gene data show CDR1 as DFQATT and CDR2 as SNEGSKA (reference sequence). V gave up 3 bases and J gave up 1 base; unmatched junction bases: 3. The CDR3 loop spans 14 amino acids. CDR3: CSARGTGRNTEAFF. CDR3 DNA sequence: TGCAGTGCTAGGGGGACAGGGAGGAACACTGAAGCTTTCTTT.